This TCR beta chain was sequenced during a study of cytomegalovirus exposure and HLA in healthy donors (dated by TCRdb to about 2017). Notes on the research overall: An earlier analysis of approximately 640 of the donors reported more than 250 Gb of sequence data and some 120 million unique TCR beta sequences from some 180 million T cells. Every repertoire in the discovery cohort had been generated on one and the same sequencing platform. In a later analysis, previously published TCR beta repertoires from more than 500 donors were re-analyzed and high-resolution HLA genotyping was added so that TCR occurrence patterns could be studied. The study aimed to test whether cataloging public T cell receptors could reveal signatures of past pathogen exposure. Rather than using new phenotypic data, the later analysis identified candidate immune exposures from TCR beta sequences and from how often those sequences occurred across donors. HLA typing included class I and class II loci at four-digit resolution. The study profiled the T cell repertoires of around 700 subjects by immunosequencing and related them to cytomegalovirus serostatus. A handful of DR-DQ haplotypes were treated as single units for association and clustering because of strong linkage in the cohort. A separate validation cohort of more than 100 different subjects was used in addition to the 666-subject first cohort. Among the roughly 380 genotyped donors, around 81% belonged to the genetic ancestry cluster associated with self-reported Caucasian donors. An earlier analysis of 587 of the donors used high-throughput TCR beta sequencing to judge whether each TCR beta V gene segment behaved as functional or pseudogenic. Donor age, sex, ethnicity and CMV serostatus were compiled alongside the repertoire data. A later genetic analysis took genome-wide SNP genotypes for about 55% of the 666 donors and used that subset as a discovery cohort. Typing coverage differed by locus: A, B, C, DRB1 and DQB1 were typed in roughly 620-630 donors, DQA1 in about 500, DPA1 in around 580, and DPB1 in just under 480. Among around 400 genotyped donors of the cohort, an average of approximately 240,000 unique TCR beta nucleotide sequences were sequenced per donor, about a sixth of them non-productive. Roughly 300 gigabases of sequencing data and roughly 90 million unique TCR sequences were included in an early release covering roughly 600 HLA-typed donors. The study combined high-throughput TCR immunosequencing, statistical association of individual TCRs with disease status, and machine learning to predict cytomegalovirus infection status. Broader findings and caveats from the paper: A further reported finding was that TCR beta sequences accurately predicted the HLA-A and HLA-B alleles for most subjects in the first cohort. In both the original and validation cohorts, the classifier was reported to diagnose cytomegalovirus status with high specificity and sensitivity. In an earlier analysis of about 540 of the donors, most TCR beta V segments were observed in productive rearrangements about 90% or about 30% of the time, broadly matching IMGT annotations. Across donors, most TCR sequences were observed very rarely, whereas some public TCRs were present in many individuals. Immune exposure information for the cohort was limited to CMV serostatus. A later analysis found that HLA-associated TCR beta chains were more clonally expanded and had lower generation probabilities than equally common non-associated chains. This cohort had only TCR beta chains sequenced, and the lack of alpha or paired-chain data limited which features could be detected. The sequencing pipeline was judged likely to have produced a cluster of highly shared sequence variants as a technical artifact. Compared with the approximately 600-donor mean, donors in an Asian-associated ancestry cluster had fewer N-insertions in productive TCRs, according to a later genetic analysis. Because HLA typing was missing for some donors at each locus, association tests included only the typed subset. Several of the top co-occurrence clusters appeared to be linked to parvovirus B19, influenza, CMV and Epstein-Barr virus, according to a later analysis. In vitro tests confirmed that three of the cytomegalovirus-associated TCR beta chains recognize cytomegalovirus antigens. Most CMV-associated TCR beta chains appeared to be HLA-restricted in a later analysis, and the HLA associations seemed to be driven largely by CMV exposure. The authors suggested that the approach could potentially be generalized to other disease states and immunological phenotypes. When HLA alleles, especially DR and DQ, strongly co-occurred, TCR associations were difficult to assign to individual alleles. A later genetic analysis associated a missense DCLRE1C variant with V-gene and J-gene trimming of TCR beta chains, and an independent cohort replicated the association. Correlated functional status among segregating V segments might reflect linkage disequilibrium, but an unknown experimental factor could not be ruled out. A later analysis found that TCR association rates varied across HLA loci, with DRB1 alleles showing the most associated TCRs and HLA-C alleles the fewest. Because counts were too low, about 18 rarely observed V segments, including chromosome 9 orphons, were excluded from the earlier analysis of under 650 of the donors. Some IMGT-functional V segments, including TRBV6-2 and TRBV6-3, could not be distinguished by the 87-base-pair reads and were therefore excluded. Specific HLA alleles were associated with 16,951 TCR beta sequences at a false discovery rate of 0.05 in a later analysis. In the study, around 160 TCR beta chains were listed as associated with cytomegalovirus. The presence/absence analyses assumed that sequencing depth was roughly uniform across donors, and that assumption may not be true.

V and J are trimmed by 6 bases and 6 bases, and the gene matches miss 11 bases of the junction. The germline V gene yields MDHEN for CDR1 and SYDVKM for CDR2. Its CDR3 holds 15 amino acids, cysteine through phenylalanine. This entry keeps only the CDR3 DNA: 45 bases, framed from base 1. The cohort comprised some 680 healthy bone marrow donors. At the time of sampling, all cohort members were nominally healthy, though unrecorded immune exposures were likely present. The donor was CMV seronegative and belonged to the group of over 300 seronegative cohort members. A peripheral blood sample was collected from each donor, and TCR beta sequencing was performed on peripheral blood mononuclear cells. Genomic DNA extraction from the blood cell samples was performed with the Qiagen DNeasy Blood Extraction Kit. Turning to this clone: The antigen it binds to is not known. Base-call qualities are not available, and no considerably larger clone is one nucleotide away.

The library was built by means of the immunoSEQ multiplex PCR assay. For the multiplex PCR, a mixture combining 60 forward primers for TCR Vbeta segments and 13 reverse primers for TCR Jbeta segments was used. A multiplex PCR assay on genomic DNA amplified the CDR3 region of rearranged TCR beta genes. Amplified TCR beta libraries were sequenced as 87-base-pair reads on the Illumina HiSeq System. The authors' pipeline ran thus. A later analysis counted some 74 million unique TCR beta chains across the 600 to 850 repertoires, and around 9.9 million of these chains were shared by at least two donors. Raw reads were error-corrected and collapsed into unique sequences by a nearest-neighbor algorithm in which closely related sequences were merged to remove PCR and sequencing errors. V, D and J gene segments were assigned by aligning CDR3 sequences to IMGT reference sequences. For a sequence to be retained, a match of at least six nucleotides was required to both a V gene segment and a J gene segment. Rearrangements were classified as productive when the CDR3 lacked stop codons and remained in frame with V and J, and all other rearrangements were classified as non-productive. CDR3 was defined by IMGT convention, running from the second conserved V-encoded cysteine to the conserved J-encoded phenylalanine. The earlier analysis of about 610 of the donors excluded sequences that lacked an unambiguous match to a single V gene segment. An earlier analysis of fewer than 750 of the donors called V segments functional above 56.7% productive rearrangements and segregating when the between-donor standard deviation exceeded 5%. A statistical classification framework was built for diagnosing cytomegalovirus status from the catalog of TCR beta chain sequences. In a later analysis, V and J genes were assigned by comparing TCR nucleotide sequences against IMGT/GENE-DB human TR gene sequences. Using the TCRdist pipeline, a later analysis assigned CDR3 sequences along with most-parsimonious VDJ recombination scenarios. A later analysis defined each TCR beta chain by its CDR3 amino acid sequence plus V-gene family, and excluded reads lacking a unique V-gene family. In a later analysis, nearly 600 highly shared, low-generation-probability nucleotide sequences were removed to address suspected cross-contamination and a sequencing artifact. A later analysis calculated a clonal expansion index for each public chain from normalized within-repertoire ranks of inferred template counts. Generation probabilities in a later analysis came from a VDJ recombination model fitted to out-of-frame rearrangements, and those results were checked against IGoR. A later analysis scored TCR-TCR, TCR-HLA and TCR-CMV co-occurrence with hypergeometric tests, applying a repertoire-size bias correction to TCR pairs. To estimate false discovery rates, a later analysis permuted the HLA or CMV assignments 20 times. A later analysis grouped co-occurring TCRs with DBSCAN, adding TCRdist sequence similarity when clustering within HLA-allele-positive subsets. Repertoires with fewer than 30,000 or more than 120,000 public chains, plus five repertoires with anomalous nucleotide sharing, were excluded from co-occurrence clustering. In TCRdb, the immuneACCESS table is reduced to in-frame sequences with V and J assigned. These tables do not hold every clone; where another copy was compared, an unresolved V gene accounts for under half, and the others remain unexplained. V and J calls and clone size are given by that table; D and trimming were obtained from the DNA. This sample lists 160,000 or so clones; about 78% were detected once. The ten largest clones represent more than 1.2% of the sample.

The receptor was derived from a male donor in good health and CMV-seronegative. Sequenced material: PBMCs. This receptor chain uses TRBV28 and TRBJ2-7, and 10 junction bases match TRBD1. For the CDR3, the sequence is CASSPAGTGALEQYF. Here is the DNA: TGTGCCAGCAGCCCAGCGGGGACAGGGGCTCTCGAGCAGTACTTC.